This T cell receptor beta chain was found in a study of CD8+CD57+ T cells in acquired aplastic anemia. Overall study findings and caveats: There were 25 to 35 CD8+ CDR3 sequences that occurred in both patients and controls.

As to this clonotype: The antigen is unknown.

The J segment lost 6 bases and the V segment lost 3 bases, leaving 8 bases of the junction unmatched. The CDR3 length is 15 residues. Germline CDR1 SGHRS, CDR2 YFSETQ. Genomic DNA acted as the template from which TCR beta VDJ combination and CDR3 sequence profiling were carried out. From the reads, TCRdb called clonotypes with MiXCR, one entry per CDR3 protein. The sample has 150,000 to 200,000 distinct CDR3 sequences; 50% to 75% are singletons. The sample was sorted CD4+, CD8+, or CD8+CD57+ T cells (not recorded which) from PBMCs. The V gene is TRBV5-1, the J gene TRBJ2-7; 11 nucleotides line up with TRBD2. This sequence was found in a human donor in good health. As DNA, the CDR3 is TGCGCCAGCAGCTCCGGGACTAGCGGCCAGGGCGAGCAGTACTTC. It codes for CASSSGTSGQGEQYF.